The rows below give T cell receptor beta chains drawn from one sample of a study of blood T cell repertoires in COVID-19. Profiled with immunoSEQ multiplex PCR; TCRdb holds only in-frame clones, not every one. The sample carries around 310,000 clones, almost 90% recorded once. Input material: peripheral blood. The receptors stem from a woman aged 40 to 50 with COVID-19, enrolled during active disease. Both conserved end residues are part of each CDR3. The D gene is left open where the match is weak. Clone size is given for some rows only: seen once, a few or many times, or a class if the clone is expanded.

>-|TRBJ1-6|TRBD1|TRBV6-5
CASSYRTGGDSPLHF
TGTGCCAGCAGTTACCGGACAGGCGGGGATTCACCCCTCCACTTT
>-|TRBJ2-7|-|TRBV11-1
CASSLALGPYEQYF
TGTGCCAGCAGCTTAGCGCTTGGCCCCTACGAGCAGTACTTC
>-|TRBJ2-1|TRBD2|TRBV4-2
CASSLAGGGQFF
TGTGCCAGCAGCCTAGCGGGGGGCGGGCAGTTCTTC
>few|TRBJ1-5|TRBD1|TRBV28
CASNPWGRGERQPQHF
TGTGCCAGCAACCCTTGGGGCAGGGGGGAAAGACAGCCCCAGCATTTT
>-|TRBJ1-5|TRBD1|TRBV4-1
CASSQEGTGNSNQPQHF
TGCGCCAGCAGCCAAGAAGGGACAGGGAATAGCAATCAGCCCCAGCATTTT
>-|TRBJ2-3|-|TRBV7-3
CASSLRGSTDTQYF
TGTGCCAGCAGCTTACGAGGTAGCACAGATACGCAGTATTTT
>-|TRBJ1-4|TRBD1|TRBV3-1/TRBV3-2
CASSRRGDRANEKLFF
TGTGCCAGCAGCCGACGAGGGGACAGGGCTAATGAAAAACTGTTTTTT
>-|TRBJ2-7|-|TRBV7-9
CASSLGDRLYEQYF
TGTGCCAGCAGCTTAGGAGACAGGCTCTACGAGCAGTACTTC
>-|TRBJ2-1|TRBD2|TRBV7-3
CASSLIAGGPDEQFF
TGTGCCAGCAGCTTAATTGCGGGGGGCCCCGATGAGCAGTTCTTC
>-|TRBJ1-6|-|TRBV28
CASSLIPDSGSPLHF
TGTGCCAGCAGTTTAATACCGGACAGTGGATCACCCCTCCACTTT
>-|TRBJ2-5|-|TRBV7-2
CASSRTASQETQYF
TGTGCCAGCAGCAGGACAGCATCTCAAGAGACCCAGTACTTC
>-|TRBJ1-6|TRBD1|TRBV2
CASSLTGPHNYSPLHF
TGTGCCAGCAGCTTGACAGGGCCCCATAATTATTCACCCCTCCACTTT
>-|TRBJ1-2|TRBD1|TRBV28
CASRRTGMGYGYTF
TGTGCCAGCAGACGGACAGGGATGGGCTATGGCTACACCTTC
>-|TRBJ2-2|TRBD1|TRBV29-1
CSVPDRGMDTGELFF
TGCAGCGTTCCCGACAGGGGTATGGACACCGGGGAGCTGTTTTTT
>-|TRBJ2-3|-|TRBV9
CASSRSGHRTDTQYF
TGTGCCAGCAGCCGTAGCGGCCACCGCACAGATACGCAGTATTTT
>-|TRBJ1-1|-|TRBV6-5
CASSYAGLPNTEAFF
TGTGCCAGCAGTTACGCAGGACTCCCGAACACTGAAGCTTTCTTT
>-|TRBJ1-3|-|TRBV11-2
CASSFPGAAGNTIYF
TGTGCCAGCAGCTTTCCAGGGGCGGCGGGAAACACCATATATTTT
>few|TRBJ2-1|TRBD2|TRBV6-4
CASSDSSGSYNEQFF
TGTGCCAGCAGTGACTCTAGCGGGAGTTACAATGAGCAGTTCTTC
>-|TRBJ2-2|-|TRBV3-1/TRBV3-2
CASSQRGLITGELFF
TGTGCCAGCAGCCAACGGGGACTCATCACCGGGGAGCTGTTTTTT
>-|TRBJ1-4|-|TRBV27
CASSFLSVTGFNEKLFF
TGTGCCAGCAGTTTCCTATCGGTCACAGGCTTTAATGAAAAACTGTTTTTT
>-|TRBJ1-2|-|TRBV7-6
CASSLALQGTVGYTF
TGTGCCAGCAGCTTAGCGTTGCAGGGGACGGTTGGCTACACCTTC
>-|TRBJ2-7|-|TRBV7-9
CASSQESSYEQYF
TGTGCCAGCAGCCAGGAATCCTCCTACGAGCAGTACTTC
>-|TRBJ1-2|-|TRBV7-9
CASEGKQWDLVGYGYTF
TGTGCCAGCGAGGGAAAACAGTGGGATCTCGTGGGCTATGGCTACACCTTC
>-|TRBJ2-2|-|TRBV28
CASSLLGGPGELFF
TGTGCCAGCAGTCTTCTCGGGGGTCCCGGGGAGCTGTTTTTT
>once|TRBJ1-6|TRBD1|TRBV9
CASSPDRVQYSPLHF
TGTGCCAGCAGCCCTGACAGGGTACAATATTCACCCCTCCACTTT
>-|TRBJ1-1|-|TRBV7-3
CASSLFGQGLMNTEAFF
TGTGCCAGCAGCTTATTTGGCCAGGGCCTCATGAACACTGAAGCTTTCTTT
>-|TRBJ1-2|-|TRBV11-1
CASRGPEEDYGYTF
TGTGCCAGCAGGGGTCCCGAGGAAGACTATGGCTACACCTTC
>-|TRBJ1-3|-|TRBV4-3
CASSQDLAGPGNTIYF
TGCGCCAGCAGCCAAGATCTGGCAGGTCCTGGAAACACCATATATTTT
>-|TRBJ2-3|TRBD1|TRBV4-1
CASSPNRGDTQYF
TGCGCCAGCAGCCCTAACAGGGGCGATACGCAGTATTTT
>-|TRBJ1-1|-|TRBV6-5
CAINSELGSTEAFF
TGTGCCATCAATTCGGAGCTGGGGAGCACTGAAGCTTTCTTT
>-|TRBJ2-5|TRBD1|TRBV7-2
CASSPRDRGGETQYF
TGTGCCAGCTCCCCCCGGGACAGGGGCGGCGAGACCCAGTACTTC
>once|TRBJ2-7|TRBD2|TRBV19
CASSGTSGGRSSYEQYF
TGTGCCAGTAGTGGGACTAGCGGGGGCCGTAGCTCCTACGAGCAGTACTTC